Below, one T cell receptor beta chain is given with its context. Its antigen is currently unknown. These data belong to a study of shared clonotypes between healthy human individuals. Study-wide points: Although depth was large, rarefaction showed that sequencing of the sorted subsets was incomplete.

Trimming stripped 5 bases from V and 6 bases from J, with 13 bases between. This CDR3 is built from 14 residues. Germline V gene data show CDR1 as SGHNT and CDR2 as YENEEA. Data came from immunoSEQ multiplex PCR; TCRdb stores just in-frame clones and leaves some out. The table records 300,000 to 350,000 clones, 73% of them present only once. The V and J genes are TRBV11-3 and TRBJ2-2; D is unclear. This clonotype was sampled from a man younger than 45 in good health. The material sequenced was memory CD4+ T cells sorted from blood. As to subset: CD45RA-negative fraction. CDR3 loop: CASSPRTVSGELFF. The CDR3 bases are TGTGCCAGCAGCCCAAGGACCGTCTCCGGGGAGCTGTTTTTT.